This T cell receptor beta chain was captured in a study of regulatory T cells in long-lasting Graves disease. Both iRepertoire HTBI primers and Arm-PCR of CDR3 regions were used to build the TCR beta libraries. TCRdb re-analysed the multiplex PCR reads in MiXCR, keeping a single row per CDR3 protein. The sample lists hundreds of thousands of distinct CDR3 sequences; approximately 15% were seen once. Time point: newly diagnosed GD, antithyroid drugs for less than 3 months. TCR sequences were obtained from RNA taken from PBMCs. The CDR3 extends over 16 amino acids. V lost 3 bases and J lost 0, with 15 bases in between. CDR1 is SEHNR, CDR2 FQNEAQ, per germline (reference sequence). About this clonotype: Its antigen is not known.

General study findings and limits: There were preferences for TRBV28, TRBJ1-2 and TRBJ2-5 in persistent disease. Persistent-disease Graves' patients showed less TCR diversity than new cases.

This same sample was also part of a study on T cells in Graves' hyperthyroidism and ophthalmopathy. As reported in that work: Diagnoses used clinical symptoms, serum thyroxine and TRAb, thyroid ultrasound and orbital computed tomography. The majority of expanded thyroid clonotypes above 0.001 also appeared in blood.

The sample here was peripheral blood mononuclear cells (PBMCs), taken at new diagnosis, from a patient treated with antithyroid drugs. This TCR came from a middle-aged woman with Graves disease. J is TRBJ2-7 and V is TRBV7-9, with D perhaps TRBD1 or TRBD2 (6 bases each). The CDR3 region is CASSFYGGRLSYEQYF. CDR3 nucleotides: TGTGCCAGCAGCTTTTATGGGGGGCGCCTCTCCTACGAGCAGTACTTC.